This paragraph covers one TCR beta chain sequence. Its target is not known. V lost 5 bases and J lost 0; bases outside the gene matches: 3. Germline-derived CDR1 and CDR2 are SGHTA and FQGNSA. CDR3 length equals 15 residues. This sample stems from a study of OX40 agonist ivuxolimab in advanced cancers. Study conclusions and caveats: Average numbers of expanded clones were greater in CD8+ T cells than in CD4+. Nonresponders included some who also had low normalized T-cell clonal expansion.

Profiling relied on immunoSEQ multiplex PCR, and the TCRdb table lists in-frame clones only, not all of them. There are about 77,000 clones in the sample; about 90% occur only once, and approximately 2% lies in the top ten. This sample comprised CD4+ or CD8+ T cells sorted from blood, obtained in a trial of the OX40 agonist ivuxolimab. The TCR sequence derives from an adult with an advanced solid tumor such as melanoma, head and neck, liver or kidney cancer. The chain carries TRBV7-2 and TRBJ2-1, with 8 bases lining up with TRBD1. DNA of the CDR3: TGTGCCAGCAGCGCCGACAGGGGCTCCTACAATGAGCAGTTCTTC. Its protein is CASSADRGSYNEQFF. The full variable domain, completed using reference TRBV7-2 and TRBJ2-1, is GAGVSQSPSNKVTEKGKDVELRCDPISGHTALYWYRQSLGQGLEFLIYFQGNSAPDKSGLPSDRFSAERTGGSVSTLTIQRTQQEDSAVYLCASSADRGSYNEQFFGPGTRLTVL.